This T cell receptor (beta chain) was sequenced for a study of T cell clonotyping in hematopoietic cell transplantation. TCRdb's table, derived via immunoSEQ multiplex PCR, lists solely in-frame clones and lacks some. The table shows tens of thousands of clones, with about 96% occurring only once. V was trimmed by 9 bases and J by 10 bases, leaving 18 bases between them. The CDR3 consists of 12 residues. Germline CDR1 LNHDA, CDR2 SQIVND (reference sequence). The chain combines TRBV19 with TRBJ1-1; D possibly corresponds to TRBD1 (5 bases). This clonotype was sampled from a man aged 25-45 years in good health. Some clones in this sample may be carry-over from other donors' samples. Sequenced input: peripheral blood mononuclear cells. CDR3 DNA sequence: TGTGCCAGCAGAGTAGCCCGGGGCTCAGCTTTCTTT. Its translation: CASRVARGSAFF.